This TCR beta chain was found in a study of blood T cell repertoires in COVID-19. Looking at the study overall: The study drew acute and convalescent COVID-19 samples from the United States, Italy and Spain. From T cells, B-cell-depleted T cells, or PBMCs came the material, which was cDNA or gDNA.

Trimming removed 3 bases from V and 2 bases from J, with 11 bases in between. Germline V gene lookup returns CDR1 SQVTM and CDR2 ANQGSEA. There are 14 residues in the CDR3. Cohort placement rested on clinical history that participants reported themselves. Methods used by the authors: Counts of nucleated cells, estimated from reference gene primer amplification, were obtained. TCRdb's copy holds only in-frame clones and misses some; the assay was immunoSEQ multiplex PCR. Clone size and the V and J calls come from that table; the DNA yielded D and trimming. This sample has roughly 300,000 clones, with 86% found just once.

The rearrangement uses TRBV29-1 and TRBJ2-1; D gene ambiguous. The sample was PBMCs or T cells enriched from blood (not recorded which). The origin of this receptor is a woman in her thirties or forties with acute COVID-19. CDR3: CSVEAEATYNEQFF. CDR3 sequence (DNA): TGCAGCGTTGAGGCAGAGGCGACCTACAATGAGCAGTTCTTC.